The 4 T cell receptor beta chains below all came from one sample that was sequenced in a study of blood T cell repertoires in COVID-19. Repertoires were generated with immunoSEQ multiplex PCR, while TCRdb's copy carries only in-frame clones and drops some. The table has about 240,000 clones, 86% seen once. The sample taken for sequencing was PBMCs or T cells enriched from blood (not recorded which). These receptors originate from a woman aged 40-49 years with acute COVID-19.

This chain joins TRBV27 and TRBJ2-3; D remains unclear. From germline, CDR1 is MNHEY and CDR2 SMNVEV (reference sequence). The CDR3 sequence is 13 residues long. Trimming removed 2 bases at V and 2 bases at J, with 5 bases between. The CDR3 coding sequence is TGTGCCAGCAGTTTACTATCCACAGATACGCAGTATTTT. Translation gives CASSLLSTDTQYF.

The V call is TRBV27, the J call TRBJ1-1; D gene ambiguous. CDR1 is MNHEY, CDR2 SMNVEV, per germline (reference sequence). The V and J ends lost 3 bases and 1 base respectively, with 12 bases between them. The CDR3 has 15 residues. CDR3 in DNA: TGTGCCAGCAGTTTGTCCTCTCTACCGAACACTGAAGCTTTCTTT. Encoded protein: CASSLSSLPNTEAFF.

The chain couples TRBV28 to TRBJ2-2; tentative D call: TRBD1 (6 bases). Germline CDR1 MDHEN, CDR2 SYDVKM. The CDR3 extends over 14 amino acids. Trimming left V 4 bases short and J 6 bases short, with 12 bases between. The CDR3 bases are TGTGCCAGCAGTTCGATACAGGGTGCCGGGGAGCTGTTTTTT. Translated: CASSSIQGAGELFF. The full variable domain, its missing parts supplied by reference TRBV28 and TRBJ2-2, is DVKVTQSSRYLVKRTGEKVFLECVQDMDHENMFWYRQDPGLGLRLIYFSYDVKMKEKGDIPEGYSVSREKKERFSLILESASTNQTSMYLCASSSIQGAGELFFGEGSRLTVL.

This clone was seen only once. The CDR3 DNA reads TGTGCCAGTAGAATAGCGCCCACGACCGACGAGCAGTACTTC. This encodes CASRIAPTTDEQYF. The chain joins TRBV6-6 to TRBJ2-7; D possibly corresponds to TRBD2 (5 bases). The V gene's germline CDR1 is MNHNY and CDR2 SVGAGI (reference sequence). Trimming removed 9 bases from V and 5 bases from J, with 20 bases in between. The CDR3 is 14 residues long.